The present TCR beta chain was sequenced within a study of blood T cell repertoires in COVID-19. About the research overall: Sites in the United States, Italy and Spain provided acute and convalescent COVID-19 samples. PBMCs, B-cell-depleted T cells, or T cells provided the cDNA or gDNA that made up the material.

This clone was observed once. There are 19 residues in the CDR3. Unmatched junction bases numbered 15, after V lost 0 bases and J lost 8 bases. Per germline, CDR1 SGHNT and CDR2 YENEEA. Original processing methods: Estimation of nucleated cell counts was performed using reference gene primer amplification. Assay used: immunoSEQ multiplex PCR; TCRdb lists only in-frame clones, some missing. The DNA was the basis for D and trimming; V, J and clone size are from that table. The data contain approximately 300,000 clones, about 90% of them singletons. V usage is TRBV11-3 and J usage is TRBJ2-1; 11 positions match TRBD2. The sample consisted of peripheral blood. The clonotype originates from a man aged 18 to 29 with active or convalescent COVID-19. Here the CDR3 DNA reads TGTGCCAGCAGCTTAGATCGATGGTCCCTAGCGGGAGGATCCGATGAGCAGTTCTTC. Translated, it gives CASSLDRWSLAGGSDEQFF.